The 17 T cell receptor beta chains presented below share a single source sample, sequenced in a study of blood T cell repertoires in COVID-19. The protocol was immunoSEQ multiplex PCR, while the TCRdb copy is restricted to in-frame clones and leaves out a portion. Among about 280,000 clones, approximately 81% were seen once, and the ten largest hold 2.5%. Sequenced: PBMCs or T cells enriched from blood (not recorded which). The receptors were sampled from a woman in her fifties or sixties who had recovered from COVID-19.

The chain combines TRBV7-9 with TRBJ1-3; perhaps TRBD1 as D (6 bases). This CDR3 spans 18 amino acids. V was clipped by 2 bases and J by 4 bases, with 21 bases between them. Germline CDR1 SEHNR, CDR2 FQNEAQ (reference sequence). The CDR3 DNA follows: TGTGCCAGCAGCTTAAACGTGTTGGGGGCTGATTCGGGAAACACCATATATTTT. It translates to CASSLNVLGADSGNTIYF.

This clone was recorded only once. The V and J genes are TRBV10-3 and TRBJ2-7; TRBD2 matches 13 bases. The germline V gene encodes CDR1 ENHRY and CDR2 SYGVKD. This CDR3 contains 15 residues. V was clipped by 4 bases and J by 9 bases; unmatched bases: 9. CDR3 DNA sequence: TGTGCCATCAGTGTAGGGACTAGCGGGAACTTCGGGCAGTACTTC. Amino acid sequence: CAISVGTSGNFGQYF.

The chain employs TRBV5-1 and TRBJ2-5, with 7 bases identical to TRBD1. J lost 5 bases, V lost 3 bases, and 13 bases had no gene match. CDR3 length equals 16 residues. From germline, CDR1 is SGHRS and CDR2 YFSETQ. The CDR3 DNA reads as TGCGCCAGCAGCTCGGGACAGACTGTGACTGGGGAGACCCAGTACTTC. Amino acid sequence: CASSSGQTVTGETQYF.

The chain is built from TRBV2 and TRBJ1-2; TRBD1 aligns across 8 bases. The CDR3 spans 13 residues. Germline CDR1 SNHLY, CDR2 FYNNEI. J gave up 6 bases and V 8 bases, and 8 bases lay outside the gene matches. CDR3 amino acids: CASLTTGVNGYTF. The CDR3 DNA sequence: TGTGCCAGCTTAACGACAGGGGTCAATGGCTACACCTTC.

The gene calls are TRBV7-2 and TRBJ1-5; 9 positions match TRBD1. CDR1 is SGHTA and CDR2 is FQGNSA in the germline V gene. This CDR3 contains 15 residues. The V gene end was trimmed by 3 bases and the J gene end by 6 bases; junction bases not matched to a gene: 6. For the CDR3, the DNA is TGTGCCAGCAGCTTCGGGACAGGGAGGGCTCAGCCCCAGCATTTT. This translates into CASSFGTGRAQPQHF.

The CDR3 nucleotides are TGTGCCAGCAGCCCCCCGGGACAGATCACAGATACGCAGTATTTT. The encoded protein is CASSPPGQITDTQYF. The rearrangement joins TRBV28 to TRBJ2-3, with TRBD1 matching over 7 bases. Germline CDR1 MDHEN, CDR2 SYDVKM. The CDR3 spans 15 residues. The V and J ends lost 6 bases and 2 bases, in that order; junction bases with no gene match: 8.

J is TRBJ2-5 and V is TRBV30; TRBD1 is a possible D gene (5 bases). The germline V gene encodes CDR1 GTSNPN and CDR2 SVGIG (reference sequence). The CDR3 runs to 13 residues. The ends were cut back, 3 bases at V and 5 bases at J, with 13 bases in the middle. The CDR3 nucleotides read TGTGCCTGGAGCAGGGATCTTAAGGAGACCCAGTACTTC. As protein: CAWSRDLKETQYF.

The rearrangement uses TRBV29-1 and TRBJ1-5; 10 bases align to TRBD1. Germline V gene data show CDR1 as SQVTM and CDR2 as ANQGSEA. The CDR3 is 16 amino acids. The junction had 8 bases not matched to a gene; V was cut back by 4 bases and J by 2 bases. The CDR3 coding sequence is TGCAGCGTTGTACTAGGGACAGGGGCGCGCAATCAGCCCCAGCATTTT. It yields the protein CSVVLGTGARNQPQHF.

The rearrangement uses TRBV27 and TRBJ2-2; TRBD2 is a possible D gene (5 bases). The V end lost 1 base, the J end lost 6 bases, and 6 bases lay between the germline ends. CDR3 length: 13 residues. Germline V CDR1 and CDR2: MNHEY, SMNVEV (reference sequence). CDR3 loop: CASSLLRAGELFF. DNA of the CDR3: TGTGCCAGCAGTTTATTGAGGGCCGGGGAGCTGTTTTTT.

This rearrangement joins TRBV11-2 to TRBJ2-3; TRBD2 is a possible D gene (5 bases). Germline CDR1 SGHAT, CDR2 FQNNGV. The CDR3 is made up of 17 amino acids. Trimming left V 4 bases short and J 2 bases short, with 19 bases between. CDR3 DNA: TGTGCCAGCAGCTCCGCAACTTGGGAGAGCCCCACAGATACGCAGTATTTT. This sequence encodes CASSSATWESPTDTQYF. Looking up the rest from reference TRBV11-2 and TRBJ2-3 gives the full variable domain: EAGVAQSPRYKIIEKRQSVAFWCNPISGHATLYWYQQILGQGPKLLIQFQNNGVVDDSQLPKDRFSAERLKGVDSTLKIQPAKLEDSAVYLCASSSATWESPTDTQYFGPGTRLTVL.

The chain has TRBV6-1 and TRBJ1-3; D gene ambiguous. The germline V and J ends were trimmed by 2 bases and 0 bases, with 11 bases remaining between them. This CDR3 region has 16 residues. Germline V gene lookup returns CDR1 MNHNS and CDR2 SASEGT. The CDR3 DNA reads TGTGCCAGCAGTGAACGGGTGAGGAACTCTGGAAACACCATATATTTT. It specifies CASSERVRNSGNTIYF.

The V call is TRBV5-1, the J call TRBJ1-1, with unresolved D. V gave up 5 bases and J gave up 1 base, with 9 bases separating them. CDR3 size: 13 residues. From germline, CDR1 is SGHRS and CDR2 YFSETQ. This CDR3 reads CASRRSENTEAFF. CDR3 in DNA: TGCGCCAGCAGGAGGAGCGAGAACACTGAAGCTTTCTTT.

The DNA for the CDR3 is TGTGCCAGCTCGCCAACCCGGGAAGGAGGACGGGCTTTCTTT. This translates into CASSPTREGGRAFF. V gene TRBV18 combines with J gene TRBJ1-1; unclear D gene. CDR1 is KGHSH and CDR2 is LQKENI in the germline V gene. The V and J ends lost 6 bases and 11 bases respectively, with 22 bases between them. The CDR3 is 14 residues long.

The chain joins TRBV30 to TRBJ2-1; possible D gene TRBD1, 5 bases. The CDR3 has 14 amino acids. Looked up from germline, CDR1 is GTSNPN and CDR2 is SVGIG (reference sequence). V was cut by 7 bases and J by 2 bases, with 15 bases left in between. The CDR3 spells CASQTDYTYNEQFF. In DNA form, the CDR3 reads TGTGCCTCACAGACAGATTACACCTACAATGAGCAGTTCTTC.

The rearrangement uses TRBV30 and TRBJ1-5; tentative D call: TRBD1 (5 bases). Trimming took off 3 bases at V and 2 bases at J, with 8 bases between the two ends. The CDR3 loop spans 13 amino acids. Germline V lookup: CDR1 GTSNPN, CDR2 SVGIG (reference sequence). As DNA, the CDR3 is TGTGCCTGGAGCGGCAGGGGCAATCAGCCCCAGCATTTT. As protein: CAWSGRGNQPQHF.

This chain links TRBV10-2 with TRBJ2-5, with 9 bases aligning to TRBD2. Germline values: CDR1 WSHSY, CDR2 SAAADI. The J segment lost 5 bases and the V segment lost 4 bases, leaving 11 bases of the junction unmatched. The CDR3 is 16 residues long. CDR3 nucleotide sequence: TGCGCCAGCAGTGCGCGCGGGGGGGCTGCGTTTGAGACCCAGTACTTC. Translation gives CASSARGGAAFETQYF.

V gene TRBV30 combines with J gene TRBJ2-2; TRBD1 matches at 12 bases. The CDR3 totals 16 residues. After removal of 0 bases from V and 6 bases from J, the junction contained 5 bases not matched to a gene. Germline CDR1 is GTSNPN and CDR2 is SVGIG (reference sequence). The CDR3 DNA reads TGTGCCTGGAGTGTATGGGACAGGGGGCCGCCCGGGGAGCTGTTTTTT. This sequence encodes CAWSVWDRGPPGELFF.